This T cell receptor (beta chain) emerged from a study of Graves' ophthalmopathy and Graves' hyperthyroidism. The CDR3 totals 15 residues. Trimming stripped 0 bases from V and 7 bases from J, with 15 bases between. The germline V gene encodes CDR1 MNHEY and CDR2 SVGAGI. In this sample, this clonotype turned up many times. CDR3 regions of TCR beta were amplified from RNA transcripts. Second-round multiplex PCR came after first-round RT-PCR with HTBI primers. TCRdb called the multiplex PCR reads again in MiXCR, with one record for every CDR3 protein. Among about 390,000 distinct CDR3 sequences listed, 15% to 19% were seen once.

This TCR was recovered from a woman under 30 with stable Graves' hyperthyroidism. The sequenced sample was peripheral blood. V gene TRBV6-5 combines with J gene TRBJ1-2; tentatively, D is TRBD1 (6 bases). This CDR3 is CASSYSTQGRGGYTF. The CDR3 coding sequence is TGTGCCAGCAGTTACTCGACTCAGGGGAGGGGTGGCTACACCTTC.